This T cell receptor (beta chain) is from a study of cytomegalovirus exposure and HLA in healthy donors. This PCR relied on a set of 60 Vbeta primers and 13 Jbeta primers. TCRdb keeps only in-frame clones here, not all; method: immunoSEQ multiplex PCR. The table lists about 75,000 clones, roughly 88% of them singletons. Germline V gene sequence: CDR1 LNHDA, CDR2 SQIVND (reference sequence). The junction had 9 bases not matched to a gene; V was cut back by 1 base and J by 5 bases. The length of the CDR3 is 16 residues. Sequencing was done on a sample of PBMCs. The sequence derives from a man between 65 and 85 years old in good health and CMV-seropositive. This chain connects TRBV19 to TRBJ2-7; 9 nucleotides agree with TRBD1. The CDR3 DNA follows: TGTGCCAGTAGTATAGTGAAGGGGACAGGGCAACACGAGCAGTACTTC. Translated, it gives CASSIVKGTGQHEQYF.